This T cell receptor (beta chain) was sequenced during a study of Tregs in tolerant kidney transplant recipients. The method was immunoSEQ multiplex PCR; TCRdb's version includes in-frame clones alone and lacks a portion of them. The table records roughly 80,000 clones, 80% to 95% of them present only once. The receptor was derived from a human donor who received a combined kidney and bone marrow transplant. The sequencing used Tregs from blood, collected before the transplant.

The chain's CDR3 is CAWLGQGYTEAFF. CDR3 nucleotides: TGTGCCTGGTTGGGACAGGGGTATACTGAAGCTTTCTTT. The gene calls are TRBV30 and TRBJ1-1, with TRBD1 matching 10 bases. The CDR3 has 13 amino acids. V lost 5 bases, J lost 5 bases, and 5 bases stayed unmatched. Germline V gene lookup returns CDR1 GTSNPN and CDR2 SVGIG (reference sequence).